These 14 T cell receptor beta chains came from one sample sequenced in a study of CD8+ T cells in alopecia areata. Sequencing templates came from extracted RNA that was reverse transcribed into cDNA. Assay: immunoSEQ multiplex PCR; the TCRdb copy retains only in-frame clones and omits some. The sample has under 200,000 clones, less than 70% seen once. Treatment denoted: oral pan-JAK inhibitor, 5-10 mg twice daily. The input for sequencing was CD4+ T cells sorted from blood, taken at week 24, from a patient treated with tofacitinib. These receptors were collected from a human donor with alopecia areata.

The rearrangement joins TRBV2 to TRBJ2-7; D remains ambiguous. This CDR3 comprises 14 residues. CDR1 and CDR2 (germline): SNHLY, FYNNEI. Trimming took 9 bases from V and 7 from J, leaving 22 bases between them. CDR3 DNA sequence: TGTGCCAGGTCCCCCAGATCCGGTCCGGGTGAGCAGTACTTC. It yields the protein CARSPRSGPGEQYF.

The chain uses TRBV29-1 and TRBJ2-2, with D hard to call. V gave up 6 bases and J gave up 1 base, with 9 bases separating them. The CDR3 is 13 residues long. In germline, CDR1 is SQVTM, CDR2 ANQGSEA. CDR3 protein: CSVDEQNTGELFF. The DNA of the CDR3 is TGCAGCGTGGACGAACAGAACACCGGGGAGCTGTTTTTT.

The CDR3 reads CASSEARDNSPLHF. CDR3 in DNA: TGTGCCAGCAGTGAAGCCAGGGATAATTCACCCCTCCACTTT. The chain couples TRBV2 to TRBJ1-6; D may be TRBD1 (5 bases). CDR1 and CDR2 (germline): SNHLY, FYNNEI. V shed 0 bases and J shed 5 bases, with 5 bases lying between them. The CDR3 loop spans 14 amino acids.

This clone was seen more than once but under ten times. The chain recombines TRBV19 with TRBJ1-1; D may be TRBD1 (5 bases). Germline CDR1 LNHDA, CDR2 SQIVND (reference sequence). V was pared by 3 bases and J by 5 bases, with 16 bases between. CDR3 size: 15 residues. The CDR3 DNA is TGTGCCAGTAGTATTAGGGACCTCCTTGAGACTGAAGCTTTCTTT. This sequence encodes CASSIRDLLETEAFF. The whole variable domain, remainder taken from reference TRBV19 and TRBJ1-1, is DGGITQSPKYLFRKEGQNVTLSCEQNLNHDAMYWYRQDPGQGLRLIYYSQIVNDFQKGDIAEGYSVSREKKESFPLTVTSAQKNPTAFYLCASSIRDLLETEAFFGQGTRLTVV.

CDR3 coding DNA: TGTGCCAGCAGTGCAAAGACAGGGGGCAACAAAATCAATCAGCCCCAGCATTTT. This gives the protein CASSAKTGGNKINQPQHF. This chain links TRBV2 with TRBJ1-5; TRBD1 matches 10 bases. Germline lookup yields CDR1 SNHLY and CDR2 FYNNEI. The junction had 12 bases not matched to a gene; V was cut back by 4 bases and J by 3 bases. The CDR3 extends over 18 amino acids.

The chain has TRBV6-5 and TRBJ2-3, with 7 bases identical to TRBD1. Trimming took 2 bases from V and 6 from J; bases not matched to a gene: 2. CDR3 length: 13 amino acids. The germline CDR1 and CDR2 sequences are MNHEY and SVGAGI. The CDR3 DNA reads TGTGCCAGCAGTTACAAGGGGGCGGATACGCAGTATTTT. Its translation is CASSYKGADTQYF.

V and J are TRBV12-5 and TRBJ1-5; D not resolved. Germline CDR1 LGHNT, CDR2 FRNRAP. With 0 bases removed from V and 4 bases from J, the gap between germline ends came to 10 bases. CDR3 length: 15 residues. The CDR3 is CASGLVLGSNQPQHF. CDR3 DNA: TGTGCTAGTGGTTTGGTACTGGGATCGAATCAGCCCCAGCATTTT.

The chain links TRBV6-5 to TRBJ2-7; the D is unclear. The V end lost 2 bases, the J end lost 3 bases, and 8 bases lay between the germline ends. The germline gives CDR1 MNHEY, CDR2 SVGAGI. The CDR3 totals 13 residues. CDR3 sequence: CASSYRASYEQYF. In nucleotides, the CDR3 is TGTGCCAGCAGTTACCGGGCTAGCTACGAGCAGTACTTC.

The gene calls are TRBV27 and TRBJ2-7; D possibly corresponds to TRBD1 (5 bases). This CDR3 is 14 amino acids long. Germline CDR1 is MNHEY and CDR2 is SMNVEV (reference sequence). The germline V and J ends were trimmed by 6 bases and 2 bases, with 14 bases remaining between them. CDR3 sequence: CASRGPRAPYEQYF. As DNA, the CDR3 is TGTGCCAGCAGAGGGCCCAGGGCGCCCTACGAGCAGTACTTC.

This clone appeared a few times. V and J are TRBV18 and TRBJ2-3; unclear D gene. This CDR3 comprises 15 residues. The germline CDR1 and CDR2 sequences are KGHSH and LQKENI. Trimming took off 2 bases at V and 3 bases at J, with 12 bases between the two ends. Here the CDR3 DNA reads TGTGCCAGCTCACCAGGTAGACCCCAGACAGATACGCAGTATTTT. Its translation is CASSPGRPQTDTQYF.

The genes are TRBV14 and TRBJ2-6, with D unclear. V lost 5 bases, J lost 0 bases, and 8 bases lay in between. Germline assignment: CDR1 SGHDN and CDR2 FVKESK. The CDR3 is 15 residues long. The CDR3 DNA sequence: TGTGCCAGCAGCTTTTTCGGCTCTGGGGCCAACGTCCTGACTTTC. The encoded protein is CASSFFGSGANVLTF.

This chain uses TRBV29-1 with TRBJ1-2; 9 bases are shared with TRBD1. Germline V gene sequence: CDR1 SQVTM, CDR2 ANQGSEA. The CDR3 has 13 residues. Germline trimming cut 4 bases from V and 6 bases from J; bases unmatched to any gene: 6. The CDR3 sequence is CSVGGTGTDGYTF. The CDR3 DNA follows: TGCAGCGTTGGTGGGACAGGGACGGATGGCTACACCTTC.

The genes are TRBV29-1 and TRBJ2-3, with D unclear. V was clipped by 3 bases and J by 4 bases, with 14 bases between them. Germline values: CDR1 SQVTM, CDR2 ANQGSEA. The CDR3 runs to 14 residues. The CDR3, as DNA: TGCAGCGTTGAGTCGGACGCAAGTGCAGATACGCAGTATTTT. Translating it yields CSVESDASADTQYF.

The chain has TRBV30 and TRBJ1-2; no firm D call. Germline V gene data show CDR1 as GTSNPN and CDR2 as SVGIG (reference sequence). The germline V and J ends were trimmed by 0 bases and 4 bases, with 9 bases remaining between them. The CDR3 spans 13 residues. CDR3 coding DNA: TGTGCCTGGAGTGTTAGAGACGGCTATGGCTACACCTTC. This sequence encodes CAWSVRDGYGYTF.